A single sample is the source of the 10 T cell receptor beta chains below, sequenced in a study of T cells after yellow fever vaccination. TCRdb passed the 5' RACE reads through MiXCR, listing each CDR3 protein once. The sample yields 300,000 to 350,000 distinct CDR3 sequences, roughly 4% seen once. Material: PBMCs, obtained 5 days after the yellow fever booster vaccination. The receptors stem from a man younger than 35 who received the YFV17D yellow fever vaccine.

This rearrangement joins TRBV7-3 to TRBJ2-7; 8 nucleotides agree with TRBD2. V was pared by 5 bases and J by 5 bases, with 8 bases of the junction left unmatched. The germline V gene encodes CDR1 SGHTA and CDR2 FQGTGA. This CDR3 is 14 amino acids long. The CDR3 nucleotides are TGTGCCAGCAGCCCTTTTGCGGGGGGCGACGAGCAGTACTTC. This encodes CASSPFAGGDEQYF.

The sample holds many counts of this clonotype. V is TRBV20-1 and J is TRBJ2-5, with D hard to call. The germline gives CDR1 DFQATT, CDR2 SNEGSKA (reference sequence). This CDR3 has 11 residues. Trimming removed 1 base from V and 5 bases from J, with 5 bases in between. CDR3 region: CSARGPETQYF. Here the CDR3 DNA reads TGCAGTGCTAGAGGTCCGGAGACCCAGTACTTC.

This clonotype was recorded many times. CDR3 nucleotide sequence: TGTGCCATCAGTGAGTCGGGGCACCACTTAGAGACCCAGTACTTC. It yields the protein CAISESGHHLETQYF. The chain is built from TRBV10-3 and TRBJ2-5, with a possible D match to TRBD1 (5 bases). The V end was cut by 0 bases, the J end by 4 bases, with 12 bases between. In germline, CDR1 is ENHRY, CDR2 SYGVKD. CDR3 length: 15 amino acids.

This clonotype was seen a handful of times. The chain joins TRBV20-1 to TRBJ1-1; a possible D gene is TRBD1 (6 bases). Trimming took 6 bases from V and 3 from J, leaving 14 bases between them. The length of the CDR3 is 13 residues. Germline V gene sequence: CDR1 DFQATT, CDR2 SNEGSKA (reference sequence). The CDR3 DNA reads as TGCAGTGCCGCCCTTAACAGGGACACTGAAGCTTTCTTT. Protein product: CSAALNRDTEAFF.

There are many counts of this clonotype. V usage is TRBV11-2 and J usage is TRBJ2-3, with D perhaps given as TRBD1 or TRBD2 (7 bases each). Germline lookup yields CDR1 SGHAT and CDR2 FQNNGV. CDR3 length: 13 residues. V gave up 5 bases and J gave up 6 bases, with 12 bases separating them. CDR3 coding DNA: TGTGCCAGCAGCCAGGGGGAGGGGGATACGCAGTATTTT. This sequence encodes CASSQGEGDTQYF.

The table lists this clonotype with a few counts. The CDR3 sequence: CASSQESLQGIAYNSPLHF. In DNA, the CDR3 is TGCGCCAGCAGCCAAGAGAGTCTACAGGGAATCGCCTATAATTCACCCCTCCACTTT. This chain uses TRBV4-1 with TRBJ1-6; tentatively, D is TRBD1 (6 bases). V shed 0 bases and J shed 2 bases, with 17 bases lying between them. CDR3 length: 19 residues. Per germline, CDR1 MGHRA and CDR2 YSYEKL.

This clonotype came up a few times. The V gene is TRBV7-2, the J gene TRBJ1-2, with D perhaps matching TRBD1 (5 bases). CDR1 and CDR2 from the germline V gene are SGHTA and FQGNSA. Trimming stripped 1 base from V and 5 bases from J, with 17 bases between. The CDR3 spans 16 residues. As DNA, the CDR3 is TGTGCCAGCAGCTTAGGTGGGGTGGGGGTATTTTATGGCTACACCTTC. This translates into CASSLGGVGVFYGYTF.

This clonotype was found many times. The rearrangement joins TRBV5-1 to TRBJ2-2, with TRBD2 matching over 7 bases. From germline, CDR1 is SGHRS and CDR2 YFSETQ. V lost 0 bases to trimming and J lost 6 bases; unmatched junction nucleotides: 5. The CDR3 runs 15 residues. CDR3 amino acids: CASSLALADAGELFF. DNA for the CDR3: TGCGCCAGCAGCTTGGCTCTAGCGGATGCCGGGGAGCTGTTTTTT.

This clonotype was observed a handful of times. V and J are TRBV12-3 or TRBV12-4 and TRBJ1-4; D unresolved. The CDR3 totals 13 residues. V was cut by 4 bases and J by 5 bases, with 8 bases left in between. CDR3 loop: CASSSRLNEKLFF. DNA of the CDR3: TGTGCCAGCAGTTCGCGGCTAAATGAAAAACTGTTTTTT.

This clonotype occurred many times. This chain links TRBV7-9 with TRBJ2-7; no definite D call. CDR1 SEHNR and CDR2 FQNEAQ come from the germline V gene (reference sequence). CDR3 length equals 13 residues. With 5 bases removed from V and 5 bases from J, the gap between germline ends came to 13 bases. CDR3 region: CASSAGPRDEQYF. The CDR3 nucleotides read TGTGCCAGCAGCGCCGGGCCCCGGGACGAGCAGTACTTC.